Presented here are 5 T cell receptor beta chains from one specimen sequenced in a study of vaccination and CD4 T cells after COVID-19. Antigens of these TCRs are unknown. Cultured CD4+ T-cell DNA underwent Oncomine TCR Beta short-read sequencing. TCRdb fed the PCR reads into MiXCR, producing one record per CDR3 protein. The sample shows about 21,000 distinct CDR3 sequences, 67% of them seen only once. Treatment of the sample: approximately 9-day PBMC culture with coronavirus spike peptide pools or control peptides (ViraFEST assay). Sequenced material: CD4+ T cells from blood, cultured in vitro. The origin of the receptors is a human donor who had recovered from COVID-19.

CDR3 protein: CASSLAVTGGDSSPLHF. CDR3 nucleotides: TGTGCCAGCAGCTTAGCGGTGACAGGGGGCGATAGTTCACCCCTCCACTTT. This chain joins TRBV7-2 and TRBJ1-6; 10 bases agree with TRBD1. This CDR3 has 17 residues. CDR1 is SGHTA, CDR2 FQGNSA, per germline. V lost 0 bases to trimming and J lost 9 bases; unmatched junction nucleotides: 8.

The rearrangement links TRBV6-5 to TRBJ1-1; D is possibly TRBD1 (5 bases). The CDR3 sequence is 16 residues long. CDR1 MNHEY and CDR2 SVGAGI come from the germline V gene. V lost 0 bases and J lost 5, with 16 bases in between. The CDR3 DNA reads TGTGCCAGCAGTTACTCGGCCCAGGGAGGTCGGACTGAAGCTTTCTTT. Its translation is CASSYSAQGGRTEAFF.

This clonotype was observed once. CDR3 sequence (DNA): TGTGCCAGCAGCTGGCGGACTAGTAGGTTCATAGGCACAGATACGCAGTATTTT. Encoded protein: CASSWRTSRFIGTDTQYF. This rearrangement joins TRBV7-2 to TRBJ2-3; 7 nucleotides match TRBD2. This CDR3 has 18 amino acids. Germline CDR1 and CDR2: SGHTA and FQGNSA. With V trimmed by 4 bases and J by 1 base, 14 bases remained unmatched.

The chain carries TRBV18 and TRBJ2-7; 8 nucleotides agree with TRBD2. Germline CDR1 is KGHSH and CDR2 is LQKENI. The CDR3 is 12 amino acids. V lost 6 bases and J lost 7; bases outside the gene matches: 5. The CDR3 sequence is CASSLRGGEQYF. CDR3 nucleotides: TGTGCCAGCTCTCTACGCGGGGGGGAGCAGTACTTC.

The gene calls are TRBV11-2 and TRBJ1-1; unclear D gene. Trimming pared 7 bases from V and 8 bases from J, leaving 26 bases between. This CDR3 comprises 16 residues. Germline values: CDR1 SGHAT, CDR2 FQNNGV. CDR3: CASTRAATDHRREAFF. The CDR3, as DNA: TGTGCCAGCACCCGGGCCGCGACGGACCATCGAAGAGAAGCTTTCTTT.